The sample holds one count of the clone carrying this T cell receptor beta chain. Its antigen is unknown. The data originate from a study of shared clonotypes between healthy human individuals. Findings of the study overall: Unshared clonotypes carried lower generation probabilities than those common to all four donors. A handful of donors had 4% to 6.5% of their naive CD4 clonotypes in common.

Assay: immunoSEQ multiplex PCR; the TCRdb copy retains only in-frame clones and omits some. The sample has over 950,000 clones, 70% to 80% seen once. Material for sequencing was memory CD4+ T cells from PBMCs. Subset given: CD45RA-negative fraction. This TCR came from a man between 18 and 29 years old in good health. Some clones in this sample may be carry-over from other donors' samples.

The DNA of the CDR3 is TGTGCCAGCAGCCAAGATCTGGGGGACACTGAAGCTTTCTTT. The encoded protein is CASSQDLGDTEAFF. This chain links TRBV14 with TRBJ1-1; possible D gene TRBD1, 5 bases. From germline, CDR1 is SGHDN and CDR2 FVKESK. Trimming removed 0 bases from V and 3 bases from J, with 8 bases in between. The CDR3 has 14 amino acids.